Each of the 22 T cell receptor beta chains below was sequenced from the same sample in a study of regulatory T cells in long-lasting Graves disease. Time point indicated: persistent/refractory GD, antithyroid drugs over 5 years with positive TRAb. From PBMCs, RNA was extracted and then used to make the TCR library. TCR beta libraries were built with iRepertoire HTBI primers and Arm-PCR of CDR3 regions. TCRdb processed the multiplex PCR reads anew with MiXCR; each CDR3 protein has one entry. Of 600,000 to 800,000 distinct CDR3 sequences listed, 25% to 35% are singletons. The source was peripheral blood mononuclear cells (PBMCs), collected when the disease was refractory, from a patient treated with antithyroid drugs. The receptors originated from a female donor with Graves disease.

This rearrangement joins TRBV5-6 to TRBJ1-4, with D possibly matching TRBD1 (6 bases). Germline V gene lookup returns CDR1 SGHDT and CDR2 YYEEEE. V lost 4 bases and J 7 bases, leaving 23 bases between the germline ends. There are 17 residues in the CDR3. In nucleotides, the CDR3 is TGTGCCAGCAGCATGCCAACCCAGCGGCAGGGGATTGAAAAACTGTTTTTT. Translation: CASSMPTQRQGIEKLFF.

This clonotype was seen at least ten times. The V gene is TRBV7-9, the J gene TRBJ2-7; perhaps D is TRBD1 or TRBD2 (9 bases each). The germline V gene encodes CDR1 SEHNR and CDR2 FQNEAQ (reference sequence). The CDR3 is 18 residues long. V lost 4 bases, J lost 7 bases, and 29 bases lay in between. The CDR3 nucleotides are TGTGCCAGCAGCTCAGGGGGACAGGGACTAGCAGTTACGCGGGAGCAGTACTTC. It yields the protein CASSSGGQGLAVTREQYF.

In DNA, the CDR3 is TGTGCCAGCAGCTCACAGCTAGCGGGAGGAGCCGGGGAGCTGTTTTTT. Its protein product is CASSSQLAGGAGELFF. The rearrangement uses TRBV11-2 and TRBJ2-2, with TRBD2 matching 11 bases. V gave up 4 bases and J gave up 6 bases; unmatched junction bases: 7. The V gene's germline CDR1 is SGHAT and CDR2 FQNNGV. There are 16 residues in the CDR3.

A note on this clonotype: A far more abundant clone sits one base away, making this likely a read error. The J gene is TRBJ2-7, the V gene TRBV12-3 or TRBV12-4, with a tentative D call TRBD1 (6 bases). The CDR3 runs 15 residues. CDR3 sequence reads: CACSLMVGQSYEQYF. CDR3 sequence (DNA): TGTGCCTGCAGCTTAATGGTTGGACAGTCCTACGAGCAGTACTTC.

This clonotype was seen repeatedly, ten times or more. The chain couples TRBV11-2 to TRBJ2-5; no clear D. Per the germline V gene, CDR1 is SGHAT and CDR2 is FQNNGV. The CDR3 runs to 12 residues. Deletions cut 3 bases from V and 3 bases from J, with 5 bases between. CDR3 sequence reads: CASSFTEETQYF. CDR3 sequence (DNA): TGTGCCAGCAGCTTTACGGAAGAGACCCAGTACTTC.

The rearrangement links TRBV12-3 or TRBV12-4 to TRBJ2-5; 8 nucleotides match TRBD2. This CDR3 has 13 residues. V lost 0 bases and J lost 9; bases outside the gene matches: 3. CDR3 sequence reads: CASSLAPGGAQYF. The DNA of the CDR3 is TGTGCCAGCAGTTTAGCCCCGGGAGGGGCCCAGTACTTC.

The chain joins TRBV15 to TRBJ1-2; D unclear. The CDR3 spans 14 residues. Trimming pared 0 bases from V and 3 bases from J, leaving 8 bases between. Germline V gene sequence: CDR1 LNHNV, CDR2 YYDKDF (reference sequence). This chain's CDR3 is CATSRDQFDYGYTF. CDR3 bases: TGTGCCACCAGCAGAGATCAATTCGACTATGGCTACACCTTC.

The rearrangement uses TRBV20-1 and TRBJ2-3; maybe TRBD2 (6 bases). V dropped 3 bases and J dropped 7 bases, with 17 bases sitting between them. The CDR3 spans 14 residues. CDR1 and CDR2 from the germline V gene are DFQATT and SNEGSKA (reference sequence). CDR3 nucleotide sequence: TGCAGTGCTAGTTTCGGGAGCCCCCCCCATACGCAGTATTTT. This sequence encodes CSASFGSPPHTQYF.

There are many counts of this clonotype. The chain is built from TRBV28 and TRBJ2-5; no reliable D call. With 4 bases removed from V and 4 bases from J, the gap between germline ends came to 4 bases. Germline V CDR1 and CDR2: MDHEN, SYDVKM. This CDR3 region has 11 residues. This chain's CDR3 is CASSSGETQYF. The DNA of the CDR3 is TGTGCCAGCAGTTCGGGAGAGACCCAGTACTTC.

This chain joins TRBV2 and TRBJ2-1; 8 nucleotides agree with TRBD2. CDR3 length: 11 residues. From germline, CDR1 is SNHLY and CDR2 FYNNEI. After removal of 7 bases from V and 10 bases from J, the junction contained 3 bases not matched to a gene. The CDR3 DNA follows: TGTGCCAGCATTTTAGCGGGGGAGCAGTTCTTC. It encodes CASILAGEQFF.

This clonotype showed up many times. The chain uses TRBV20-1 and TRBJ1-1, with D unresolved. This CDR3 region has 11 residues. V shed 3 bases and J shed 1 base, with 3 bases lying between them. The germline gives CDR1 DFQATT, CDR2 SNEGSKA (reference sequence). Here the CDR3 reads CSASQNTEAFF. CDR3 sequence (DNA): TGCAGTGCTAGTCAGAACACTGAAGCTTTCTTT.

The V and J genes are TRBV15 and TRBJ1-1; D remains ambiguous. Trimming took off 0 bases at V and 0 bases at J, with 11 bases between the two ends. Germline loops: CDR1 LNHNV, CDR2 YYDKDF (reference sequence). The CDR3 runs 16 residues. As DNA, the CDR3 is TGTGCCACCAGCAGAGACCCACGTGGGTTGAACACTGAAGCTTTCTTT. It codes for CATSRDPRGLNTEAFF.

This clonotype was observed many times. The rearrangement joins TRBV2 to TRBJ2-5; TRBD1 is a possible D gene (5 bases). The germline V gene encodes CDR1 SNHLY and CDR2 FYNNEI. The CDR3 is made up of 13 amino acids. Trimming took off 6 bases at V and 2 bases at J, with 10 bases between the two ends. The CDR3, as DNA: TGTGCCAGCAGCGGACACTCTCAAGAGACCCAGTACTTC. Protein sequence: CASSGHSQETQYF.

The V call is TRBV28, the J call TRBJ1-2; D remains unclear. This CDR3 comprises 11 residues. V lost 8 bases and J 2 bases, leaving 6 bases between the germline ends. The germline CDR1 and CDR2 sequences are MDHEN and SYDVKM. This CDR3 reads CASGINYGYTF. In nucleotides, the CDR3 is TGTGCCAGCGGCATAAACTATGGCTACACCTTC.

This chain connects TRBV19 to TRBJ1-5; the D is unclear. Germline CDR1 is LNHDA and CDR2 is SQIVND (reference sequence). The V and J ends lost 0 bases and 3 bases respectively, with 9 bases between them. There are 15 residues in the CDR3. CDR3 protein: CASSIDLEANQPQHF. The CDR3 DNA is TGTGCCAGTAGTATAGATCTGGAGGCCAATCAGCCCCAGCATTTT.

There are a few counts of this clonotype. The V gene is TRBV10-3, the J gene TRBJ1-1, with D possibly being TRBD1 (5 bases). The CDR3 length is 14 residues. Germline V lookup: CDR1 ENHRY, CDR2 SYGVKD. V was cut by 3 bases and J by 1 base, with 9 bases left in between. The chain's CDR3 is CAISEGEGNTEAFF. In nucleotides, the CDR3 is TGTGCCATCAGTGAAGGGGAGGGGAACACTGAAGCTTTCTTT.

The rearrangement uses TRBV28 and TRBJ1-1; 7 nucleotides line up with TRBD1. Germline CDR1 MDHEN, CDR2 SYDVKM. The V segment lost 4 bases and the J segment 4 bases; nucleotides outside the gene matches: 3. The CDR3 covers 13 residues. The CDR3 coding sequence is TGTGCCAGCAGTTCTGGACAGGCCACTGAAGCTTTCTTT. This translates into CASSSGQATEAFF.

This clonotype was observed many times. The chain combines TRBV28 with TRBJ1-2, with D possibly matching TRBD1 (6 bases). CDR3 length: 14 residues. Trimming took off 1 base at V and 7 bases at J, with 13 bases between the two ends. Germline-derived CDR1 and CDR2 are MDHEN and SYDVKM. The CDR3 loop is CASSLLGGASGYTF. In nucleotides, the CDR3 is TGTGCCAGCAGTTTATTAGGGGGGGCGAGTGGCTACACCTTC.

The J gene is TRBJ2-2, the V gene TRBV4-1; a possible D gene is TRBD2 (6 bases). V shed 3 bases and J shed 5 bases, with 16 bases lying between them. The germline CDR1 and CDR2 sequences are MGHRA and YSYEKL. This CDR3 has 16 amino acids. In nucleotides, the CDR3 is TGCGCCAGCAGCCAGGGAGGAGGACGAGGGACCGGGGAGCTGTTTTTT. Translating it yields CASSQGGGRGTGELFF.

The chain links TRBV6-2 or TRBV6-3 to TRBJ1-1, with D unresolved. CDR3 length equals 13 residues. Trimming stripped 2 bases from V and 5 bases from J, with 9 bases between. Germline-derived CDR1 and CDR2 are MNHEY and SVGEGT. CDR3 coding DNA: TGTGCCAGCAGTTACCAGACGCGGACTGAAGCTTTCTTT. It encodes CASSYQTRTEAFF.

This sequence joins TRBV6-5 and TRBJ2-5; perhaps TRBD2 as D (5 bases). Trimming took 4 bases from V and 7 from J, leaving 13 bases between them. This CDR3 is 13 amino acids long. From germline, CDR1 is MNHEY and CDR2 SVGAGI. In nucleotides, the CDR3 is TGTGCCAGCAGTTTCGGAAAGGAGGCGACCCAGTACTTC. It codes for CASSFGKEATQYF.

In this sample, this clonotype turned up a few times. The CDR3 DNA sequence: TGTGCCTGGAGTGTCCTCCGGCCGGAGATATATGGCTACACCTTC. Protein sequence: CAWSVLRPEIYGYTF. V is TRBV30 and J is TRBJ1-2; the D is unclear. Per the germline V gene, CDR1 is GTSNPN and CDR2 is SVGIG (reference sequence). Trimming removed 0 bases at V and 5 bases at J, with 16 bases between. The CDR3 extends over 15 amino acids.